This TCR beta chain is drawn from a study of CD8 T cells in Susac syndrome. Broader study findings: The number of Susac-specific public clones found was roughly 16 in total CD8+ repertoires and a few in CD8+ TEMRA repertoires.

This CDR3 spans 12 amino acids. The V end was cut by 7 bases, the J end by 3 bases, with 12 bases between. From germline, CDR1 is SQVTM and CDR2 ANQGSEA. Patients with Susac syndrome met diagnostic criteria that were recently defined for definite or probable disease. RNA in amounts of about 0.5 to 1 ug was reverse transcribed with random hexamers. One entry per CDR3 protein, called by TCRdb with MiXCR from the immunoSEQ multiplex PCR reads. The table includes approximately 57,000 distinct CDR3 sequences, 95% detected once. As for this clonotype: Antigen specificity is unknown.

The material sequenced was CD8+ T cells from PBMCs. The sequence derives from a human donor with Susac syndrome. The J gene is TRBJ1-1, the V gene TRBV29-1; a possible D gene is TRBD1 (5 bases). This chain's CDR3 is CSDGTSHTEAFF. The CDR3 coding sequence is TGCAGCGATGGGACTTCCCACACTGAAGCTTTCTTT. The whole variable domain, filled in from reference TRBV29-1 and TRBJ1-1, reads SAVISQKPSRDICQRGTSLTIQCQVDSQVTMMFWYRQQPGQSLTLIATANQGSEATYESGFVIDKFPISRPNLTFSTLTVSNMSPEDSSIYLCSDGTSHTEAFFGQGTRLTVV.